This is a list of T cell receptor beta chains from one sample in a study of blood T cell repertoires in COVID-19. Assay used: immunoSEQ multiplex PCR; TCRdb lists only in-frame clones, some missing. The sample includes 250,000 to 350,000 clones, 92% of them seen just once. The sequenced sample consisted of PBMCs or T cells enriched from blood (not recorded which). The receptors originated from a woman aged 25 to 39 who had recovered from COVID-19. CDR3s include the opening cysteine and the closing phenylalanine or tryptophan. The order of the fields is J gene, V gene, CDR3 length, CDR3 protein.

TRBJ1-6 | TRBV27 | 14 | CASSPQGPNSPLHF
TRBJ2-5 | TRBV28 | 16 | CASSLFGSGTGKTQYF
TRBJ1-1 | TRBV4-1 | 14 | CASSQAGQGGEAFF
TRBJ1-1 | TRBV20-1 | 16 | CSASYPTAPVNTEAFF
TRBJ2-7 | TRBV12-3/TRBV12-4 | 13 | CASSFSGSYEQYF
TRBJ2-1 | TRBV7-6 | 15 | CASSLASGGYNEQFF
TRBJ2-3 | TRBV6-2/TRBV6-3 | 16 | CASSRGLEWITDTQYF
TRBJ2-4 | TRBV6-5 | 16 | CASSYLTSTAKNIQYF
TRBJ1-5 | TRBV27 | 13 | CASRLMPDQPQHF
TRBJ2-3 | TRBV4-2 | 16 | CASSQDFTSASDTQYF
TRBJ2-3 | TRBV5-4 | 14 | CASSSSGSPDMQYF
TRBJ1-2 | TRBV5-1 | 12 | CASSETGDGYTF
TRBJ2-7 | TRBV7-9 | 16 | CASSRPRSGSSYEQYF
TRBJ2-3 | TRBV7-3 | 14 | CASSPIGLSDTQYF
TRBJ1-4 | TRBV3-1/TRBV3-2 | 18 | CASSLTTLSGTGDEKLFF
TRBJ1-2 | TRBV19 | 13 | CASGTGLDYGYTF
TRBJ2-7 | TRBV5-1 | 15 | CASSLIRTGTYEQYF
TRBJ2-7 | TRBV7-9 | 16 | CASSPTAGQGSYEQYF
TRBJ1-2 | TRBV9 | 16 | CASSEWGVNPNYGYTF
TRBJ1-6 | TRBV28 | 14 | CASSLGTLGSPLHF
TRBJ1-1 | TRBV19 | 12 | CASSSRITEAFF
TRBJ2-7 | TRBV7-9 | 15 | CASSFGTGDPYEQYF